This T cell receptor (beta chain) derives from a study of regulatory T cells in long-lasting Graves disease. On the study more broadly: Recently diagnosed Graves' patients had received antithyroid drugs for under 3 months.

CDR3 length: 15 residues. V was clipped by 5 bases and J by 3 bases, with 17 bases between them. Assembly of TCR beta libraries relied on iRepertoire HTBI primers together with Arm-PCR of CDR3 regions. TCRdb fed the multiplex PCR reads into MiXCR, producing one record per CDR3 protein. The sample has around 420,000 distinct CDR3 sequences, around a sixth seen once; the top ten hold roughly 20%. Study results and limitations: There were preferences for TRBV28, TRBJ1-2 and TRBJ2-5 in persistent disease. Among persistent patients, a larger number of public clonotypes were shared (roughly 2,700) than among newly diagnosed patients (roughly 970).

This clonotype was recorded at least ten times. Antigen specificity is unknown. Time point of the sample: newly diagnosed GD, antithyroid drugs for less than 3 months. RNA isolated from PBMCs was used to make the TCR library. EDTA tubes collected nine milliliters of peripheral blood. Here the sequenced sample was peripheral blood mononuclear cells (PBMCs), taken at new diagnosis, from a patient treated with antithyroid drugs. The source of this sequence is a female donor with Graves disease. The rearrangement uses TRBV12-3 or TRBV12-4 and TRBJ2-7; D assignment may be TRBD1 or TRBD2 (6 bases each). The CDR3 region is CASSPSRGLHYEQYF. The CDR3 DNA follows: TGTGCCAGCAGTCCGAGCAGGGGACTCCACTACGAGCAGTACTTC.